What follows describes a single T cell receptor (beta chain). Its target antigen remains unknown. The sample holds no much larger clone one base away, and base qualities are not on file. This specimen belongs to a study of blood T cell repertoires in COVID-19 (dated by TCRdb to the early 2020s). In terms of the full investigation: Collaborator samples came from the United States, Italy and Spain and covered acute and convalescent phases of COVID-19. The prospective study material was composed of cDNA or gDNA derived from T cells, B-cell-depleted T cells, or PBMCs. Samples came from the ongoing ImmuneRACE study (first 160 participants) plus 1,254 subjects from 6 global collaborators. Deeply sampled blood TCRbeta repertoires from subjects exposed to, actively infected with, or recovered from COVID-19 were included in the dataset. The repertoires were released in a freely available public database meant as a resource for research on the immune response to SARS-CoV-2. Where available, HLA class I and class II types were obtained from metadata supplied by the sample provider rather than from assay-based typing. A de-identified subject ID, COVID-19 status, age in years and sex were almost always included in the sample metadata. Summary of the overall study and its limitations: The amount of clinical and demographic metadata varied by source and participant and was provided uncurated.

Participants in the prospective study were aged about 18 to 90 years, lived in 20 to 25 United States geographic areas, and enrolled through a virtual design. To assign participants to cohorts, the prospective study relied on clinical history that participants themselves reported in a screening survey and a study questionnaire. Recovered participants in ImmuneRACE Cohort 3 were defined by two consecutive negative NP/OP PCR tests, clearance by a healthcare professional, or resolution of symptoms. Each participant in the prospective study had whole blood, serum and a nasopharyngeal or oropharyngeal swab collected by mobile phlebotomists. Prospective study participants could optionally give additional blood draws and questionnaires over a 2-month period. Prospective study blood samples were shipped either frozen or at room temperature before DNA extraction. TCRbeta CDR3 regions were amplified from genomic DNA using the immunoSEQ Assay, a bias-controlled multiplex PCR. On the study's bioinformatics: Within the assay, amplification of reference gene primers was used to estimate how many nucleated cells each sample contained. To quantify the absolute abundance of each unique TCRbeta CDR3 rearrangement, sequence reads were collapsed and filtered. For each sample, productive Simpson clonality was calculated by taking the square root of Simpson's diversity index across productive rearrangements. TCRdb stores this immuneACCESS table with in-frame sequences only. Part of the clones is absent; in the studies checked, under half of the shortfall reflects unresolved V genes, and no reason is known for the rest. V, J and clone size are taken as reported in that table, and D and trimming were inferred from the DNA itself. This sample has under 200,000 clones in its table, and 70% to 85% of those were observed once. About an eighth of the sample belongs to the ten largest clones.

CDR1 and CDR2 were assigned from the germline V gene (reference sequence) as MNHEY and SMNVEV. Including cysteine and phenylalanine, the CDR3 has 13 amino acids. Only the CDR3 portion is preserved as DNA: 39 bases, with reading frame beginning at the first base. The junction shows trimming of 7 bases on V and 4 bases on J, and the gene matches do not reach 6 bases of it. This TCR was sampled from a man aged 50 to 59 who had recovered from COVID-19. Sequenced sample: PBMCs or T cells enriched from blood (not recorded which). Recombination connected TRBV27 to TRBJ1-1; the junction holds 7 bases that match TRBD1. The CDR3 has the sequence CASKLTGPTEAFF. The nucleotides are TGTGCCAGCAAACTGACAGGGCCCACTGAAGCTTTCTTT.